This T cell receptor beta chain was recorded in a study of beta chain features in type 1 diabetes. This clone has a handful of counts. The study reverse transcribed the entire isolated RNA, so it sequenced expressed TCRB transcripts. The repertoire was sequenced with immunoSEQ multiplex PCR; TCRdb's copy has only in-frame clones and lacks some. The repertoire holds hundreds of thousands of clones, with around 15% as singletons. Trimming took 6 bases from V and 6 from J; bases not matched to a gene: 16. The CDR3 length is 16 residues. Germline CDR1 reads LGHNA; CDR2 reads YSLEER. Sequenced material: central memory CD4+ T cells from blood. The source is a man under 40 in good health. The chain has TRBV4-3 and TRBJ2-7, with TRBD2 matching 8 bases. In nucleotides, the CDR3 is TGCGCCAGCAGTTCTGCTAGTGCGGGGGGAGTCGGCGAGCAGTACTTC. Its translation is CASSSASAGGVGEQYF.